This is a list of T cell receptor beta chains from one sample in a study of T-cell memory formation after mild COVID-19. Via MiXCR, TCRdb re-called the 5' RACE reads, giving one row per CDR3 protein. The sample includes approximately 350,000 distinct CDR3 sequences, 10% to 15% of them seen just once. Sequenced input: PBMCs or a T cell subset sorted from them (not recorded which). These receptor sequences come from a man aged 18 to 30 who had mild COVID-19 (a few samples of this study predate the infection). Cell type and time point are not known. CDR3s leave out the opening cysteine and the closing phenylalanine or tryptophan.

v_call,j_call,cdr3_aa
TRBV10-3,TRBJ1-2,AITETGVYGYT
TRBV6-2/TRBV6-3,TRBJ2-2,ASSPGRGANGELF
TRBV3-1,TRBJ2-1,ASSPFAGTSYNEQF
TRBV28,TRBJ2-2,ASESLRRDRVYTGELF
TRBV29-1,TRBJ2-6,SVVAGPVLT
TRBV5-1,TRBJ1-5,ASSSTGLNQPQH
TRBV27,TRBJ2-2,ASSLNPGAGELF
TRBV7-3,TRBJ1-6,ASSLYSRAFQSPLH
TRBV13,TRBJ2-7,ASSRRDAPYEQY
TRBV20-1,TRBJ1-6,SAGESRGSFYNSPLH
TRBV12-3/TRBV12-4,TRBJ2-5,ASGGPETQY
TRBV4-3,TRBJ2-5,ASSQDRQRGETQY
TRBV11-2,TRBJ2-1,ASSQIAGRSYNEQF
TRBV7-2,TRBJ2-3,ASSPQGISTDTQY
TRBV19,TRBJ2-2,ASSISADRQANTGELF
TRBV29-1,TRBJ1-1,SVPGSTEAF
TRBV7-9,TRBJ1-4,ASSLRGTTNEKLF
TRBV6-2/TRBV6-3,TRBJ2-5,ASSYVPRETQY